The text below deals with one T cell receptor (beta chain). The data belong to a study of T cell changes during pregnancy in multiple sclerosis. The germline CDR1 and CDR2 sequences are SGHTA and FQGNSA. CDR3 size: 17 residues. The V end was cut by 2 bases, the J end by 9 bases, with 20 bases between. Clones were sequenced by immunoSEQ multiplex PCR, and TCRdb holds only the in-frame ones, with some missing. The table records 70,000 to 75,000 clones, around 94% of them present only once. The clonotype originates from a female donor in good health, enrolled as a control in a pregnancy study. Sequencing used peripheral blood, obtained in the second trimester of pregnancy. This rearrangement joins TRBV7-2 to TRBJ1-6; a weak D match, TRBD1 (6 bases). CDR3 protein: CASSLWVGGRGASPLHF. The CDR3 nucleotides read TGTGCCAGCAGCTTATGGGTCGGAGGCAGGGGCGCTTCACCCCTCCACTTT.